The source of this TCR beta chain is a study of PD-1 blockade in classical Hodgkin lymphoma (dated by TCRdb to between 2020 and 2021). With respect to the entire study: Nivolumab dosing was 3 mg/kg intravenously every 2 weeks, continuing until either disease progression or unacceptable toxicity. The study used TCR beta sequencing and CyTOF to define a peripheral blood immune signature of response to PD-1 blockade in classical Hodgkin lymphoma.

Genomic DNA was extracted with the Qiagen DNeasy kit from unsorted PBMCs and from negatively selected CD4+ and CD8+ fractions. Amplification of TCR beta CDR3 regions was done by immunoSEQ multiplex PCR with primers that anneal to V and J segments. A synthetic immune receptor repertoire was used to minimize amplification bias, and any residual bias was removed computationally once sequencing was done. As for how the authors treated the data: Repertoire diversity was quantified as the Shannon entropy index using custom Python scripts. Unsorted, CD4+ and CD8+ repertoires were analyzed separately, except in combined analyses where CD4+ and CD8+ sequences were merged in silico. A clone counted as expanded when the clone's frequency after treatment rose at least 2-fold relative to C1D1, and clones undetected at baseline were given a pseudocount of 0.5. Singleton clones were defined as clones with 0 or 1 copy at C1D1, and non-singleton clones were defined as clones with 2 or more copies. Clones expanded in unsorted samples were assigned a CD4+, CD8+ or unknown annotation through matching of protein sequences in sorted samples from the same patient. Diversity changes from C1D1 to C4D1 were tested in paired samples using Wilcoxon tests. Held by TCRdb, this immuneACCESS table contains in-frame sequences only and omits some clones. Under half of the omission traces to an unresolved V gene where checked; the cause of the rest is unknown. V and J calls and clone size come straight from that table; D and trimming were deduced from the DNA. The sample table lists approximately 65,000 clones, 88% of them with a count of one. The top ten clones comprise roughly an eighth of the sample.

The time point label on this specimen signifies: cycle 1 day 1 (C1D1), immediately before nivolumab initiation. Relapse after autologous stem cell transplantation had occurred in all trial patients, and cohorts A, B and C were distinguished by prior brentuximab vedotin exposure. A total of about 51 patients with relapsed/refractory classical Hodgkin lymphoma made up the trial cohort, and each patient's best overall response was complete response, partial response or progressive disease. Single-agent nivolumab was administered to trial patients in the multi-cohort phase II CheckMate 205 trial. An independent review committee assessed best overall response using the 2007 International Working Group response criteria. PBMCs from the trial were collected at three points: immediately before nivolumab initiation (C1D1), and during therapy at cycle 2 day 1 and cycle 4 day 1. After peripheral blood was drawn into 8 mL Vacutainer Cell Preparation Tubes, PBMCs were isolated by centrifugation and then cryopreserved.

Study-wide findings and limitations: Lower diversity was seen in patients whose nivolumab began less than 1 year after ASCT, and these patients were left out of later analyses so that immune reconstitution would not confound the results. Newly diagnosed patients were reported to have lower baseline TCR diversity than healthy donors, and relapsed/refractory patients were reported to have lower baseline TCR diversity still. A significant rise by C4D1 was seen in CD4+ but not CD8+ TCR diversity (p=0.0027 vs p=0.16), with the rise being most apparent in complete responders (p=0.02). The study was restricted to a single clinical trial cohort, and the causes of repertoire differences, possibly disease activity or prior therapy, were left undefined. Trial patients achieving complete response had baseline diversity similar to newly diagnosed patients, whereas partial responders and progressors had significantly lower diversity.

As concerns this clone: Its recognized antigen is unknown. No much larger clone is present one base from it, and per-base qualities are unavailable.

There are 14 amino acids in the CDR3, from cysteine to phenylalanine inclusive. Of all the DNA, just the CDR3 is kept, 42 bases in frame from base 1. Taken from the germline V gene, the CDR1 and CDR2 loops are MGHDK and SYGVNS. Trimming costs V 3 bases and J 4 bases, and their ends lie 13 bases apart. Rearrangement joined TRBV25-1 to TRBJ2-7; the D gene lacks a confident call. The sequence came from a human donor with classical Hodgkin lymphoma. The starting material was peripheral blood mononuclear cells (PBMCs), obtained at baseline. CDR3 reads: CASSDAHRSYEQYF. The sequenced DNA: TGTGCCAGCAGTGATGCCCACCGTAGTTACGAGCAGTACTTC.